This T cell receptor beta chain was found in a study of tumor-infiltrating lymphocytes in oesophageal squamous cell carcinoma. V dropped 7 bases and J dropped 2 bases, with 10 bases sitting between them. CDR3 length: 13 amino acids. Per the germline V gene, CDR1 is MNHNS and CDR2 is SASEGT. MiXCR, run by TCRdb on the PCR reads, gives a single entry per CDR3 protein. The data contain approximately 20,000 distinct CDR3 sequences, around 40% of them singletons. This clonotype was found a few times. Sequenced: blood. This sequence joins TRBV6-1 and TRBJ2-3; no clear D gene. The TCR comes from a male donor with esophageal squamous cell carcinoma. This CDR3 reads CASTEPNTDTQYF. The CDR3, as DNA: TGTGCCAGCACCGAACCAAACACAGATACGCAGTATTTT.